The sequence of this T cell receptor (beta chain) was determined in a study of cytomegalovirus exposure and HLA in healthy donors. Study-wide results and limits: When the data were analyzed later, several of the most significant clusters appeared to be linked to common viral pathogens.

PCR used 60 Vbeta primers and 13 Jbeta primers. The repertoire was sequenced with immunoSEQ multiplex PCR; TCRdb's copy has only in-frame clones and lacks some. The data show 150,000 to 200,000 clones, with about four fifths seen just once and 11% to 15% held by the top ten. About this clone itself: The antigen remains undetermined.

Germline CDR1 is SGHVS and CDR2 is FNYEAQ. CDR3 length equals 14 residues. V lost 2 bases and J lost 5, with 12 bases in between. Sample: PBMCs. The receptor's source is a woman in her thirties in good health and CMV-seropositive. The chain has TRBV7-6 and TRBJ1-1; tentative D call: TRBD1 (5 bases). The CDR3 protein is CASSLIAGMTEAFF. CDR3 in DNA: TGTGCCAGCAGCTTAATTGCAGGGATGACTGAAGCTTTCTTT. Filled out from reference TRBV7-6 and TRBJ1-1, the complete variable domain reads GAGVSQSPRYKVTKRGQDVALRCDPISGHVSLYWYRQALGQGPEFLTYFNYEAQQDKSGLPNDRFSAERPEGSISTLTIQRTEQRDSAMYRCASSLIAGMTEAFFGQGTRLTVV.